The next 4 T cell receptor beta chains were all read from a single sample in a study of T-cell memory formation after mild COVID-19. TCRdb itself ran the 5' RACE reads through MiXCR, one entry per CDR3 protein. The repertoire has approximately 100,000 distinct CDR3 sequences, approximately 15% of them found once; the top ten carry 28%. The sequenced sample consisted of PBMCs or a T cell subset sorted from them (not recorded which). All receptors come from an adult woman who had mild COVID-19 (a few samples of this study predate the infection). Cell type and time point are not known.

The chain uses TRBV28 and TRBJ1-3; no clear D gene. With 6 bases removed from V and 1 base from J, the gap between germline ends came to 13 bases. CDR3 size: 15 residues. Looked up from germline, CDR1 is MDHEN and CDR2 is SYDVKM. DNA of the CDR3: TGTGCCAGCAGCAACCCCGGGGAATCTGGAAACACCATATATTTT. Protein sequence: CASSNPGESGNTIYF. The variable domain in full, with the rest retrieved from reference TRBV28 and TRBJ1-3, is DVKVTQSSRYLVKRTGEKVFLECVQDMDHENMFWYRQDPGLGLRLIYFSYDVKMKEKGDIPEGYSVSREKKERFSLILESASTNQTSMYLCASSNPGESGNTIYFGEGSWLTVV.

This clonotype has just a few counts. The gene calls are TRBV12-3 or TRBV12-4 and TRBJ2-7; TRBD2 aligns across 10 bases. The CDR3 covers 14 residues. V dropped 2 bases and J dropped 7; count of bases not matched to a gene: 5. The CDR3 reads CASSLSGRAGEQYF. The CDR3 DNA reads TGTGCCAGCAGTTTAAGCGGGAGGGCCGGTGAGCAGTACTTC.

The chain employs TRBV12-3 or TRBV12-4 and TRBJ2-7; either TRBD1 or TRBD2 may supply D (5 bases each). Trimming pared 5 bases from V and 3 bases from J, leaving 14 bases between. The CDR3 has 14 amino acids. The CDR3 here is CASSPGTEGYEQYF. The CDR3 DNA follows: TGTGCCAGCAGTCCCGGGACGGAAGGCTACGAGCAGTACTTC.

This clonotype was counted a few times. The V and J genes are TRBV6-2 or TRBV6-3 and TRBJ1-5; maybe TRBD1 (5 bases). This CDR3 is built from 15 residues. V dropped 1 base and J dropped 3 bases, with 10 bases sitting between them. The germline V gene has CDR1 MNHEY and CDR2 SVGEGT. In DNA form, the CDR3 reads TGTGCCAGCAGTTACTTAGGGGTCCTCAATCAGCCCCAGCATTTT. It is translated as CASSYLGVLNQPQHF.